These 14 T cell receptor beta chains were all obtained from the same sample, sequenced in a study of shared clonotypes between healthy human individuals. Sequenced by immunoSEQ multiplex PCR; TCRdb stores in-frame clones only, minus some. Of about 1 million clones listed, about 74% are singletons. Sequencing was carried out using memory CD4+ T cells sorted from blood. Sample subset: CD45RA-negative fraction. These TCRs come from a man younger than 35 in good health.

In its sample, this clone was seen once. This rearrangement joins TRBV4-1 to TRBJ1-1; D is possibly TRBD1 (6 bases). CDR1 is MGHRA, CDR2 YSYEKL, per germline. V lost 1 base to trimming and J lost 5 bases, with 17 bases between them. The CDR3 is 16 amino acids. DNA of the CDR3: TGCGCCAGCAGCCAAGTGACTCAGAGGGGGTGGACTGAAGCTTTCTTT. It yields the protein CASSQVTQRGWTEAFF.

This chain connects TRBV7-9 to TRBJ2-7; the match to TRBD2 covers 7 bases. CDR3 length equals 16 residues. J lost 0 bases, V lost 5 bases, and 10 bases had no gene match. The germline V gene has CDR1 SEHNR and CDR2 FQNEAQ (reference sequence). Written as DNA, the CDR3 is TGTGCCAGCAGCCCGATTAGCGGGTGGAGCTCCTACGAGCAGTACTTC. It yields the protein CASSPISGWSSYEQYF.

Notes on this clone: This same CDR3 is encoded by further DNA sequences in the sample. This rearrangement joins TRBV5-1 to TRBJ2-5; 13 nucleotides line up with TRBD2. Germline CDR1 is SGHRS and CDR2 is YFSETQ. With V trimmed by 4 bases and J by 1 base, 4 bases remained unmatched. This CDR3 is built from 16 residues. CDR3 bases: TGCGCCAGCAGCCCGGGACTAGCGGGGAGCCAAGAGACCCAGTACTTC. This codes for CASSPGLAGSQETQYF.

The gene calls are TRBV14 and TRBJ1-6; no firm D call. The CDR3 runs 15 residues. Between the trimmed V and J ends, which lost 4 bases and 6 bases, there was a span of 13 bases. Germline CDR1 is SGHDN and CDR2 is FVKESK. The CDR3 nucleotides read TGTGCCAGCAGCCTCATGGACCATTTTAATTCACCCCTCCACTTT. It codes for CASSLMDHFNSPLHF.

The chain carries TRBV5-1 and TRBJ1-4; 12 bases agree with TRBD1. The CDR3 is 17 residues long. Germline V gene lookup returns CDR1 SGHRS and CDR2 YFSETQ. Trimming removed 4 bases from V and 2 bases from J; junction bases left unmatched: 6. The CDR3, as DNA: TGCGCCAGCAGCCTAGGAGGGACAGGGGGCACTAATGAAAAACTGTTTTTT. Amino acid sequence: CASSLGGTGGTNEKLFF.

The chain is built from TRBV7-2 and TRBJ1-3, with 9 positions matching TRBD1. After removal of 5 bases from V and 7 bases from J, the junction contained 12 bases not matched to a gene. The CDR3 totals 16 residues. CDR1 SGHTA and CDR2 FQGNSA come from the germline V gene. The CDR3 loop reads CASSLWDREHRNTIYF. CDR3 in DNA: TGTGCCAGCAGCCTCTGGGACAGGGAGCATAGGAACACCATATATTTT. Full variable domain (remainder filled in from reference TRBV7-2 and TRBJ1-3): GAGVSQSPSNKVTEKGKDVELRCDPISGHTALYWYRQSLGQGLEFLIYFQGNSAPDKSGLPSDRFSAERTGGSVSTLTIQRTQQEDSAVYLCASSLWDREHRNTIYFGEGSWLTVV.

In DNA form, the CDR3 reads TGTGCCAGTAGTACCGGACAGATCAATCAGCCCCAGCATTTT. It yields the protein CASSTGQINQPQHF. The V gene is TRBV19, the J gene TRBJ1-5; perhaps TRBD1 as D (6 bases). The V end was cut by 4 bases, the J end by 3 bases, with 10 bases between. This CDR3 spans 14 amino acids. Germline CDR1 and CDR2: LNHDA and SQIVND (reference sequence).

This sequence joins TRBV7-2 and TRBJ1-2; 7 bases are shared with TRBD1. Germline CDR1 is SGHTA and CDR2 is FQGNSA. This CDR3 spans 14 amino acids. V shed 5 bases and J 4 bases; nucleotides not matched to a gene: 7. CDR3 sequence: CASSQPTGPYGYTF. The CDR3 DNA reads TGTGCCAGCAGCCAACCGACAGGGCCCTATGGCTACACCTTC.

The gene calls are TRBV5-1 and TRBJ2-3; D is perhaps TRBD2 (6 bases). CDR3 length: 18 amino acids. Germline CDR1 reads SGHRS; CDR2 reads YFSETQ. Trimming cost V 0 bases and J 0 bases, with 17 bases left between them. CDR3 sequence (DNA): TGCGCCAGCAGCTTGGGCGGAGGGTTCCCCCTTAGCACAGATACGCAGTATTTT. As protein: CASSLGGGFPLSTDTQYF.

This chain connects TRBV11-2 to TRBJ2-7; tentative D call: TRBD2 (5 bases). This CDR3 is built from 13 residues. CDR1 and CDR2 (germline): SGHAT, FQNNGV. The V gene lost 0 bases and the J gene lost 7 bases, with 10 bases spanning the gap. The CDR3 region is CASSLDWGAEQYF. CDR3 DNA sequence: TGTGCCAGCAGCTTAGATTGGGGAGCTGAGCAGTACTTC.

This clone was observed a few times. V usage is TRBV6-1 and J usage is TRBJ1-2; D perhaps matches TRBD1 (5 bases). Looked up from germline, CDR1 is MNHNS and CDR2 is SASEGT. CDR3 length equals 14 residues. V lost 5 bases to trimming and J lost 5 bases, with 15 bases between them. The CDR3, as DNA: TGTGCCAGCAGTATGGGGGGAAATCGATATGGCTACACCTTC. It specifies CASSMGGNRYGYTF.

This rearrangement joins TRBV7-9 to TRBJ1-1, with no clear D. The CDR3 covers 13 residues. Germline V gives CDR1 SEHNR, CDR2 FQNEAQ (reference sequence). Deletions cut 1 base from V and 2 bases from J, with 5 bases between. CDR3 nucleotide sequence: TGTGCCAGCAGCTTAGAGTACAACACTGAAGCTTTCTTT. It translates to CASSLEYNTEAFF.

The CDR3 bases are TGTGCCAGCAGTTTCAGAGGGACGTCTCTCTACGAGCAGTACTTC. Protein: CASSFRGTSLYEQYF. The V gene is TRBV28, the J gene TRBJ2-7; the D call may be TRBD1 or TRBD2 (5 bases each). The CDR3 is 15 amino acids. CDR1 is MDHEN, CDR2 SYDVKM, per germline. Trimming stripped 3 bases from V and 3 bases from J, with 15 bases between.

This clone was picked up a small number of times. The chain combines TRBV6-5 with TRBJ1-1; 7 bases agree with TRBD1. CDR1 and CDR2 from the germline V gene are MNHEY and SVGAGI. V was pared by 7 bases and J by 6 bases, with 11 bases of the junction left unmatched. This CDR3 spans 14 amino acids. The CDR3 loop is CASTRQGGFSEAFF. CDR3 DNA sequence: TGTGCCAGCACTCGACAGGGCGGGTTCTCTGAAGCTTTCTTT.